This TCR beta chain emerged from a study of cytomegalovirus exposure and HLA in healthy donors (dated by TCRdb to about 2017). Turning to the overall study: In an earlier analysis of 550 to 750 of the donors, about 270 Gb of sequence data and 120 million or so unique TCR beta sequences from 150 million to 200 million T cells were reported. Roughly 300 gigabases of sequencing data and approximately 92 million unique TCR sequences made up an early release that covered approximately 650 HLA-typed donors. The genetic ancestry cluster associated with self-reported Caucasian donors included around four fifths of the roughly 360 genotyped donors. The aim of the study was to test whether cataloging public T cell receptors could identify signatures of past pathogen exposure. The T cell repertoires of some 700 subjects were profiled by immunosequencing and related to cytomegalovirus serostatus. In addition to the first cohort of 666 subjects, a separate validation cohort of approximately 130 different subjects was used. High-throughput TCR immunosequencing, statistical association of individual TCRs with disease status, and machine learning were combined to predict cytomegalovirus infection status. In a later analysis, previously published TCR beta repertoires from 666 donors were re-analyzed and high-resolution HLA genotyping was added so that TCR occurrence patterns could be studied. Rather than drawing on any new phenotypic data, the later analysis identified candidate immune exposures from TCR beta sequences and the way those sequences occurred across donors. An earlier analysis of several hundred of the donors applied high-throughput TCR beta sequencing to assess whether each TCR beta V gene segment acted as functional or pseudogenic. Donor age, sex, ethnicity and CMV serostatus were compiled alongside the repertoire data. Genome-wide SNP genotypes for about 60% of the roughly 700 donors were used in a later genetic analysis, which treated that subset as a discovery cohort. Every repertoire in the discovery cohort had been generated on one and the same sequencing platform. HLA typing included class I and class II loci at four-digit resolution. Typing coverage differed by locus: A, B, C, DRB1 and DQB1 were typed in about 629-640 donors, DQA1 in roughly 510, DPA1 in some 570, and DPB1 in just under 490. Because of strong linkage in the cohort, five DR-DQ haplotypes were treated as single units for association and clustering. Across 398 genotyped donors of the cohort, an average of approximately 240,000 unique TCR beta nucleotide sequences per donor were sequenced, and roughly 17% of those sequences were non-productive. Overall study outcomes, separate from this receptor: According to a later analysis, most CMV-associated TCR beta chains appeared to be HLA-restricted, and the HLA associations seemed to be driven largely by CMV exposure. A later genetic analysis reported fewer N-insertions in productive TCRs among donors in an Asian-associated ancestry cluster than the roughly 700-donor mean. Most TCR sequences were observed very rarely across donors, whereas some public TCRs were present in many individuals. A cluster of highly shared sequence variants was judged likely to be a technical artifact of the sequencing pipeline. In the study, some 180 TCR beta chains were listed as associated with cytomegalovirus. At a false discovery rate of 0.05, a later analysis linked fewer than 20,000 TCR beta sequences to specific HLA alleles. When HLA alleles, especially DR and DQ, strongly co-occurred, attributing TCR associations to individual alleles was difficult. Linkage disequilibrium might explain the correlated functional status among segregating V segments, but an unknown experimental factor could not be ruled out. Because counts were too low, roughly 18 rarely observed V segments, including chromosome 9 orphons, were left out of the earlier analysis of over 550 of the donors. A further reported finding was that TCR beta sequences accurately predicted the HLA-A and HLA-B alleles for most subjects in the first cohort. HLA typing was unavailable for some donors at each locus, so association tests used only the typed subset. In vitro tests confirmed that a few of the cytomegalovirus-associated TCR beta chains recognize cytomegalovirus antigens. Sequencing depth was assumed to be roughly uniform across donors in the presence/absence analyses, though that assumption may not hold. A later genetic analysis associated a missense DCLRE1C variant with V-gene and J-gene trimming of TCR beta chains, and an independent cohort replicated the association. In a later analysis, TCR association rates were found to vary across HLA loci, with the most associated TCRs seen for DRB1 alleles and the fewest for HLA-C alleles. Immune exposure information for the cohort was limited to CMV serostatus. A later analysis found that HLA-associated TCR beta chains were more clonally expanded and had lower generation probabilities than equally common non-associated chains. Several of the top co-occurrence clusters appeared to be linked to parvovirus B19, influenza, CMV and Epstein-Barr virus, according to a later analysis. Some IMGT-functional V segments, including TRBV6-2 and TRBV6-3, could not be told apart with the 87-base-pair reads, so those segments were excluded. In an earlier analysis of about 600 of the donors, most TCR beta V segments appeared in productive rearrangements about 87% or about 30% of the time, broadly matching IMGT annotations. It was suggested by the authors that the approach could potentially be generalized to other disease states and immunological phenotypes. The classifier was reported to diagnose cytomegalovirus status with high specificity and sensitivity in both the original and validation cohorts. In this cohort, only TCR beta chains were sequenced, and detectable features were limited by the absence of alpha or paired-chain data.

The cohort was made up of about 670 healthy bone marrow donors. Cohort members were all nominally healthy when sampled, although unrecorded immune exposures were likely present. The donor tested CMV seronegative, placing the donor among the 350 or so seronegative members of the cohort. A peripheral blood sample was collected from each donor, and TCR beta sequencing was performed on peripheral blood mononuclear cells. Genomic DNA extraction from the blood cell samples was performed with the Qiagen DNeasy Blood Extraction Kit. About this clone itself: Its antigen remains unidentified.

The library came from the immunoSEQ multiplex PCR assay. For the multiplex PCR, a mixture combining 60 forward primers for TCR Vbeta segments and 13 reverse primers for TCR Jbeta segments was used. Amplification of the CDR3 region of rearranged TCR beta genes was performed with a multiplex PCR assay on genomic DNA. The Illumina HiSeq System was used to sequence the amplified TCR beta libraries as 87-base-pair reads. The authors processed their data as follows. Across the 500 to 700 repertoires, a later analysis counted 80 million or so unique TCR beta chains, about 10 million of which were shared by at least two donors. To remove PCR and sequencing errors, raw reads were error-corrected and collapsed into unique sequences using a nearest-neighbor algorithm that merged closely related sequences. Alignment of CDR3 sequences to IMGT reference sequences was used to assign V, D and J gene segments. For a sequence to be retained, a match of at least six nucleotides was required to both a V gene segment and a J gene segment. A rearrangement was called productive if the CDR3 had no stop codons and remained in frame with V and J, and every other rearrangement was called non-productive. Following IMGT convention, CDR3 was defined as the stretch from the second conserved V-encoded cysteine to the conserved J-encoded phenylalanine. In an earlier analysis of roughly 610 of the donors, sequences lacking an unambiguous match to a single V gene segment were excluded. In an earlier analysis of 587 of the donors, V segments were called functional above 56.7% productive rearrangements and were called segregating when the between-donor standard deviation exceeded 5%. A statistical classification framework was developed to diagnose cytomegalovirus status using the catalog of TCR beta chain sequences. In a later analysis, TCR nucleotide sequences were compared against IMGT/GENE-DB human TR gene sequences so that V and J genes could be assigned. A later analysis assigned CDR3 sequences and most-parsimonious VDJ recombination scenarios with the TCRdist pipeline. In a later analysis, every TCR beta chain was defined by the combination of its CDR3 amino acid sequence and its V-gene family, and reads without a unique V-gene family were dropped. In a later analysis, several hundred highly shared, low-generation-probability nucleotide sequences were removed to address suspected cross-contamination and a sequencing artifact. In a later analysis, a clonal expansion index for each public chain was calculated from normalized within-repertoire ranks of inferred template counts. A later analysis computed generation probabilities with a VDJ recombination model fitted to out-of-frame rearrangements, and checked the results against IGoR. In a later analysis, hypergeometric tests were used to score TCR-TCR, TCR-HLA and TCR-CMV co-occurrence, with a repertoire-size bias correction applied to TCR pairs. In a later analysis, false discovery rates were estimated by permuting HLA or CMV assignments 20 times. In a later analysis, co-occurring TCRs were grouped with DBSCAN, and TCRdist sequence similarity was added when clustering was performed within HLA-allele-positive subsets. Co-occurrence clustering excluded repertoires with fewer than 30,000 or more than 120,000 public chains, plus five with anomalous nucleotide sharing. The immuneACCESS repertoire file appears here via TCRdb, limited to in-frame rearrangements. These files lack a portion of the clones; in checked studies, under half of the deficit traces to unresolved V genes, and the cause of the others is not known. D and trimming come from the DNA, and the V and J calls and clone size come from that table. The sample's table covers 80,000 to 100,000 clones. The leading ten clones occupy around 3.4% of the sample.

The CDR1 and CDR2 encoded by the germline V gene (reference sequence) are MNHEY and SMNVEV. The CDR3 contains 15 residues, cysteine and phenylalanine counted. Here the CDR3 DNA is all that survives: 45 bases in frame from base 1. V is cut by 3 bases and J by 3 bases, and the space between the germline ends is 12 bases. The source of this sequence is a woman in her 30s in good health and CMV-seronegative. Material for sequencing was PBMCs. The chain is assembled from TRBV27 and TRBJ1-5; TRBD1 could be the D gene, as 6 bases match. CDR3 loop: CASSLKGVTNQPQHF. The nucleotide sequence is TGTGCCAGCAGTTTGAAGGGGGTGACCAATCAGCCCCAGCATTTT.